The clone carrying this TCR beta chain was recorded many times. Its antigen is as yet unknown. The entry originates in a study of neurological immune-mediated disorders. General study points: The most TCR clonal expansion was seen in HTLV-1-associated myelopathy, and the least was seen in multiple sclerosis, which fell below healthy controls.

Trimming removed 3 bases from V and 4 bases from J, with 12 bases in between. In germline, CDR1 is LNHDA, CDR2 SQIVND (reference sequence). The CDR3 consists of 14 residues. The cDNA was generated through 5'RACE incorporating 10-nucleotide random UMIs. One entry per CDR3 protein results from TCRdb running MiXCR on the 5' RACE reads. The table has approximately 82,000 distinct CDR3 sequences, 2.5% to 3% seen once. This sequence was found in a young woman with multiple sclerosis. The source material was PBMCs. The chain recombines TRBV19 with TRBJ1-1; D remains ambiguous. The CDR3 nucleotides are TGTGCCAGTAGTATGGTCGGGGTTGGCACTGAAGCTTTCTTT. It codes for CASSMVGVGTEAFF.